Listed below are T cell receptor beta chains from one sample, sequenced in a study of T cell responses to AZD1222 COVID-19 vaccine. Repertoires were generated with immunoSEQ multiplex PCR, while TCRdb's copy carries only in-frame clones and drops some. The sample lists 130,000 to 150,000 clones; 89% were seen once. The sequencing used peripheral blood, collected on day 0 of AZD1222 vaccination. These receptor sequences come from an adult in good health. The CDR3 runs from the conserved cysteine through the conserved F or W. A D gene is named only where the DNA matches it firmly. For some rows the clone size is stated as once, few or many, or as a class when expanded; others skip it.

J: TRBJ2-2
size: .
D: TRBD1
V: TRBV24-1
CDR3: CATSDKIGQGSPGELFF
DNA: TGTGCCACCAGTGATAAGATTGGACAGGGGTCACCCGGGGAGCTGTTTTTT

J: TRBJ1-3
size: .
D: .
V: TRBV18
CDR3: CASSPPGSSGNTIYF
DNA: TGTGCCAGCTCACCACCGGGGAGCTCTGGAAACACCATATATTTT

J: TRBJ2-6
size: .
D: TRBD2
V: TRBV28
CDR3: CASSRALAGGATSGANVLTF
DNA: TGTGCCAGCAGCCGGGCCCTAGCGGGAGGCGCGACTTCTGGGGCCAACGTCCTGACTTTC

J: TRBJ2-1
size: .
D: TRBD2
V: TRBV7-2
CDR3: CASSLAGGLGEQFF
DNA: TGTGCCAGCAGCCTAGCGGGAGGGCTCGGTGAGCAGTTCTTC

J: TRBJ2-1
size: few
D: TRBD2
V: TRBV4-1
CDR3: CASRPQGLAPYNEQFF
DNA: TGCGCCAGCAGACCACAAGGACTAGCGCCATACAATGAGCAGTTCTTC

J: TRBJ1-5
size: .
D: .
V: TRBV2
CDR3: CASSELRNQPQHF
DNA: TGTGCCAGCAGTGAACTCCGCAATCAGCCCCAGCATTTT

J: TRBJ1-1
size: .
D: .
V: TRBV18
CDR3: CASSPLPENTEAFF
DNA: TGTGCCAGCTCACCCCTTCCGGAGAACACTGAAGCTTTCTTT

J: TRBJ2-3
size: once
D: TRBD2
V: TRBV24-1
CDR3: CATSDRSPSLAGITDTQYF
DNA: TGTGCCACCAGTGATCGATCGCCAAGCCTAGCGGGGATTACAGATACGCAGTATTTT

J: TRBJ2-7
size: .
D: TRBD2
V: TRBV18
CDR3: CASSPTGGNYEQYF
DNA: TGTGCCAGCTCACCGACCGGGGGGAACTACGAGCAGTACTTC

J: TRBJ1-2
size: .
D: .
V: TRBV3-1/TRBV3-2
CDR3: CASSQGVLGIFGYTF
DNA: TGTGCCAGCAGCCAAGGAGTCTTAGGGATATTTGGCTACACCTTC

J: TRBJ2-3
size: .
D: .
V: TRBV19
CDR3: CASRRTGGGTDTQYF
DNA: TGTGCCAGTAGGAGGACAGGCGGGGGCACAGATACGCAGTATTTT

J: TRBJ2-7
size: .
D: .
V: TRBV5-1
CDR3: CASSSSVQDDEQYF
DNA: TGCGCCAGCAGTTCAAGCGTACAGGACGACGAGCAGTACTTC

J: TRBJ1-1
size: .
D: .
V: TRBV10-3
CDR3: CAISGLDSLGAEAFF
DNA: TGTGCCATCAGTGGCTTGGACAGCTTAGGAGCTGAAGCTTTCTTT

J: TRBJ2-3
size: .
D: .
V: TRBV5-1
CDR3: CASSWGTDTQYF
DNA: TGCGCCAGCAGCTGGGGCACAGATACGCAGTATTTT

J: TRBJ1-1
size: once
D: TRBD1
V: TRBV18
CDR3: CASSPGQGGNTEAFF
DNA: TGTGCCAGCTCACCAGGACAGGGGGGTAACACTGAAGCTTTCTTT

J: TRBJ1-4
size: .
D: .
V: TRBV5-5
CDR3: CASSSRWNYATNEKLFF
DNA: TGTGCCAGCAGCTCCCGGTGGAATTACGCAACTAATGAAAAACTGTTTTTT

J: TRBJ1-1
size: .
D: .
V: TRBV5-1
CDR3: CASSYSQGNTEAFF
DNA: TGCGCCAGCAGCTACTCTCAGGGGAACACTGAAGCTTTCTTT

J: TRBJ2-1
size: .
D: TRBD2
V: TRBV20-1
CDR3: CSASRQDGGVGEQFF
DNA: TGCAGTGCTAGTCGCCAAGATGGGGGGGTGGGTGAGCAGTTCTTC

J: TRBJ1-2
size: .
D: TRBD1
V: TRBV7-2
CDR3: CASSLMTGYFPNYGYTF
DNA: TGTGCCAGCAGCTTAATGACAGGGTACTTCCCTAACTATGGCTACACCTTC

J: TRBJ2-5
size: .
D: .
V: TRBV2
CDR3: CASSYNMGLQETQYF
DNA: TGTGCCAGCAGTTATAATATGGGACTCCAAGAGACCCAGTACTTC

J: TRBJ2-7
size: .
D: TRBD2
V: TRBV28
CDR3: CASSSNGGFSYEQYF
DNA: TGTGCCAGCAGCTCGAACGGGGGGTTCTCCTACGAGCAGTACTTC

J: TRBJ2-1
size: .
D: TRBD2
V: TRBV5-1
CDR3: CASTTRASGGGQQFF
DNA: TGCGCCAGCACCACCAGGGCTAGCGGGGGTGGGCAACAGTTCTTC